These 9 T cell receptor beta chains came from one sample sequenced in a study of T cell changes during pregnancy in multiple sclerosis. Only in-frame clones appear in the TCRdb table, and some are missing; sequencing was by immunoSEQ multiplex PCR. The table records roughly 80,000 clones, about 90% of them present only once. The input for sequencing was peripheral blood, taken before pregnancy. These receptor sequences come from a female donor with multiple sclerosis, enrolled in a pregnancy study.

This chain uses TRBV5-6 with TRBJ1-1; TRBD1 aligns across 7 bases. V was clipped by 4 bases and J by 2 bases; unmatched bases: 8. Per the germline V gene, CDR1 is SGHDT and CDR2 is YYEEEE. The CDR3 length is 15 residues. The CDR3 bases are TGTGCCAGCAGCCTTACACGACAGGGTAACACTGAAGCTTTCTTT. Its protein is CASSLTRQGNTEAFF.

The rearrangement joins TRBV9 to TRBJ2-7; D may be TRBD2 (5 bases). The germline V and J ends were trimmed by 3 bases and 0 bases, with 13 bases remaining between them. This CDR3 has 15 amino acids. Germline V gene lookup returns CDR1 SGDLS and CDR2 YYNGEE. The CDR3 loop reads CASSAGLLSSYEQYF. In DNA, the CDR3 is TGTGCCAGCAGCGCCGGACTCCTTAGCTCCTACGAGCAGTACTTC.

This clone was detected once. V and J are TRBV19 and TRBJ2-7, with a tentative D call TRBD2 (5 bases). CDR1 is LNHDA, CDR2 SQIVND, per germline (reference sequence). Trimming cost V 5 bases and J 3 bases, with 11 bases left between them. This CDR3 contains 13 residues. The CDR3 DNA reads as TGTGCCAGTAGTTTTGGCGCGGGCTACGAGCAGTACTTC. Protein sequence: CASSFGAGYEQYF.

CDR3 protein: CASSQSSGAYYEQYF. The CDR3 nucleotides are TGCGCCAGCAGTCAATCATCAGGGGCGTACTACGAGCAGTACTTC. The chain carries TRBV23-1 and TRBJ2-7; tentatively, D is TRBD1 (6 bases). TRBV23-1 is an ORF for which the function is uncertain. V lost 0 bases to trimming and J lost 3 bases, with 12 bases between them. There are 15 residues in the CDR3.

The chain couples TRBV21-1 to TRBJ2-2; the table's D call, TRBD2, has no DNA check behind it. TRBV21-1 is described as a pseudogene. This CDR3 comprises 21 residues. The CDR3, as DNA: TGTGCCAGCAGCAAAAAAAATTACCGACTAGCGGGAGGGCCGTACACCGGGGAGCTGTTTTTT. This translates into CASSKKNYRLAGGPYTGELFF.

This chain joins TRBV29-1 and TRBJ1-5, with D tentatively TRBD1 (5 bases). CDR3 length: 14 residues. The V gene's germline CDR1 is SQVTM and CDR2 ANQGSEA. The V gene lost 5 bases and the J gene lost 1 base, with 12 bases spanning the gap. Here the CDR3 DNA reads TGCAGCGTTAGTCCGGGGGACAGCAATCAGCCCCAGCATTTT. Protein product: CSVSPGDSNQPQHF.

The chain is built from TRBV19 and TRBJ2-1; D may be TRBD2 (5 bases). This CDR3 has 14 amino acids. V dropped 4 bases and J dropped 4 bases, with 11 bases sitting between them. Germline loops: CDR1 LNHDA, CDR2 SQIVND (reference sequence). The CDR3 bases are TGTGCCAGTAGTAGAGAAGGCGGGTACAATGAGCAGTTCTTC. Protein sequence: CASSREGGYNEQFF.

The V call is TRBV27, the J call TRBJ1-2, with 8 bases that match TRBD1. J was trimmed by 7 bases and V by 3 bases; bases with no gene match: 4. This CDR3 has 13 amino acids. Germline V gene data show CDR1 as MNHEY and CDR2 as SMNVEV (reference sequence). Written as DNA, the CDR3 is TGTGCCAGCAGTTTCAGGGGGCCCGGTGGCTACACCTTC. Residues: CASSFRGPGGYTF.

The chain has TRBV5-6 and TRBJ1-3; D not resolved. Trimming took off 0 bases at V and 5 bases at J, with 9 bases between the two ends. This CDR3 is built from 14 residues. Per the germline V gene, CDR1 is SGHDT and CDR2 is YYEEEE. The CDR3 sequence: CASSLVAARNTIYF. The CDR3 bases are TGTGCCAGCAGCTTGGTCGCAGCGCGAAACACCATATATTTT.